This T cell receptor (beta chain) was recovered during a study of shared clonotypes between healthy human individuals. Overall study: Each donor's CD4 naive and CD4 memory cells filled three plates apiece, CD8 naive two, and CD8 memory one.

Naive CD8 cells lacked CD45RO, underwent positive selection for CCR7 and left out terminally differentiated effector memory CD45RA+ cells. TCRdb's copy holds only in-frame clones and misses some; the assay was immunoSEQ multiplex PCR. The sample carries some 2,000,000 clones, about 95% recorded once. Study-wide points: Memory subsets generally showed lower estimated richness than naive subsets.

On this clone: What it binds is not known.

Germline loops: CDR1 GTSNPN, CDR2 SVGIG (reference sequence). Trimming stripped 0 bases from V and 5 bases from J, with 8 bases between. The CDR3 totals 12 residues. V and J are TRBV30 and TRBJ2-7, with D possibly matching TRBD2 (5 bases). Specimen: naive CD8+ T cells sorted from blood. The receptor comes from a man aged 18 to 29 in good health. DNA for the CDR3: TGTGCCTGGAGTGTAGCGGCCCACGAGCAGTACTTC. Translated: CAWSVAAHEQYF.